This T cell receptor beta chain is from a study of CD4 T cells in relation to SARS-CoV-2 and coronaviruses. As to this clone: The antigen is not known.

CD4+ T cells from unexposed donors were obtained before the COVID-19 pandemic (2011-2018). The cells were cultured for around ten days before CD4+ T cells were isolated. Data came from immunoSEQ multiplex PCR; TCRdb stores just in-frame clones and leaves some out. The data show about 21,000 clones, 76% seen once. Trimming removed 4 bases from V and 3 bases from J, with 10 bases in between. The CDR3 runs to 15 residues. Germline-derived CDR1 and CDR2 are SGHDN and FVKESK. The sequenced sample was CD4+ T cells from PBMCs, cultured in vitro. The receptor was isolated from a human donor in good health. The chain carries TRBV14 and TRBJ2-6; TRBD2 is a possible D gene (5 bases). CDR3 in amino acids: CASSLEVSGANVLTF. The CDR3 bases are TGTGCCAGCAGCCTGGAGGTTAGTGGGGCCAACGTCCTGACTTTC.